This T cell receptor (beta chain) was found in a study of T cell repertoires in cytomegalovirus infection. TCRdb re-derived calls from the reads in MiXCR, one entry per CDR3 protein. Here the sample spans some 800,000 distinct CDR3 sequences, roughly 33% being singletons. The CDR3 extends over 14 amino acids. Germline-derived CDR1 and CDR2 are SNHLY and FYNNEI. The germline V and J ends were trimmed by 8 bases and 3 bases, with 14 bases remaining between them. With regard to this clonotype: Its target is not known.

The TCR was taken from a human donor in good health (CMV status not recorded). Some clones in this sample may be carry-over from other donors' samples. The sample consisted of cultured CD8+ T cells from PBMCs, taken from culture after CMV antigen stimulation. The chain has TRBV2 and TRBJ2-1, with D perhaps matching TRBD2 (5 bases). The chain's CDR3 is CASGSIGNYNEQFF. CDR3 DNA: TGTGCCAGCGGGAGTATAGGGAACTACAATGAGCAGTTCTTC.